The T cell receptor (beta chain) described here comes from a study of Ad26.COV2.S vaccination and SARS-CoV-2 variants. Across the study: Donor allocation was to the COV1001 Ad26.COV2.S trial arm. Once or twice, 56 days apart, Ad26.COV2.S was delivered intramuscularly.

The repertoire was sequenced with immunoSEQ multiplex PCR; TCRdb's copy has only in-frame clones and lacks some. The data show 380,000 or so clones, around 88% seen once. Germline V CDR1 and CDR2: LNHDA, SQIVND (reference sequence). V gave up 5 bases and J gave up 4 bases, with 8 bases separating them. The length of the CDR3 is 13 residues. Regarding treatment: some 20 received Ad26.COV2.S at low or high dose, single or two shots; 5 received placebo; per-sample allocation not given. Specimen acquisition occurred on day 63 following the initial vaccine or placebo injection. This adult donor, from Boston, was 18-55 years old.

Sequences were derived from peripheral blood, sampled in a trial of Ad26.COV2.S vaccine versus placebo. This chain connects TRBV19 to TRBJ1-4; D call uncertain. The sequence came from a person between 18 and 60 years old who received the Ad26.COV2.S COVID-19 vaccine or a placebo. CDR3 coding DNA: TGTGCCAGTAGTCAGAGGAGTAATGAAAAACTGTTTTTT. Its translation: CASSQRSNEKLFF.